This section outlines one T cell receptor beta chain sequence together with its context. Its specificity is unknown. This entry belongs to a study of identifying expanded T cells in peripheral blood. The study, taken as a whole, reports: Over approximately two and four weeks, about 15 and 18 clones changed, versus 1.2 between replicates. Across healthy donors, higher total template counts meant significantly greater approximately two-week count variance.

Method: immunoSEQ multiplex PCR; TCRdb's copy keeps in-frame clones and lacks some. This sample has 85,000 to 95,000 clones, with around nine tenths found just once. Germline V CDR1 and CDR2: MDHEN, SYDVKM. This CDR3 contains 14 residues. Trimming left V 2 bases short and J 3 bases short, with 10 bases between. No infections or other immune events were documented during collection. The rearrangement joins TRBV28 to TRBJ1-2, with D perhaps matching TRBD1 (6 bases). Sequencing used blood. The clonotype was recovered from a person between 18 and 69 years old in good health. This CDR3 is CASSLGRGDYGYTF. The DNA for the CDR3 is TGTGCCAGCAGTTTAGGCAGGGGTGACTATGGCTACACCTTC.